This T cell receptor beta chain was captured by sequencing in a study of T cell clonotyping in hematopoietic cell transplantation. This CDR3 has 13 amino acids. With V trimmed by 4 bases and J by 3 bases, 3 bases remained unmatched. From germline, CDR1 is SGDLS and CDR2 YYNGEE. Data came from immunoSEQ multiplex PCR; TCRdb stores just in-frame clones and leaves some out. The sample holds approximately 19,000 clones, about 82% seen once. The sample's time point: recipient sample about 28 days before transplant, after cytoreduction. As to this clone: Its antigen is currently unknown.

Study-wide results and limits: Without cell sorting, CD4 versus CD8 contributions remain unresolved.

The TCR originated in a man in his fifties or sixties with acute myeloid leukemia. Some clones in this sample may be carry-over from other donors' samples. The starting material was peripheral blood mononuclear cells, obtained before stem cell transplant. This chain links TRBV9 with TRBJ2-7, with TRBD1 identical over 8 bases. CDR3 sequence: CASSTGTGYEQYF. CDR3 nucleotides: TGTGCCAGCAGCACTGGGACAGGCTACGAGCAGTACTTC.